This T cell receptor beta chain comes out of a study of blood T cells in healthy people across ages. The CDR3 totals 13 residues. Trimming took off 6 bases at V and 0 bases at J, with 6 bases between the two ends. CDR1 is MNHNS, CDR2 SASEGT, per germline. The use of a sample-barcoded 5' primer and a J-beta primer mix characterized a second PCR of about 6 to 12 cycles. In TCRdb, the 5' RACE reads were re-called with MiXCR into one record per CDR3 protein. The table has 800,000 or so distinct CDR3 sequences, around 45% seen once. As to this clonotype: What it recognizes is unknown.

Regarding the study as a whole: Diversity was higher, and naive CD4+ cells more numerous, in long-lived donors than in aged donors.

The rearrangement joins TRBV6-1 to TRBJ2-1, with D unclear. The sequence derives from an older man in good health. The sample was blood. The CDR3 DNA reads TGTGCCAGCAGCGTCCTCTCCTACAATGAGCAGTTCTTC. It translates to CASSVLSYNEQFF.